This T cell receptor beta chain is from a study of Graves' ophthalmopathy and Graves' hyperthyroidism. This CDR3 contains 12 residues. The germline V gene encodes CDR1 SNHLY and CDR2 FYNNEI. V was cut by 3 bases and J by 7 bases, with 10 bases left in between. The TCR beta CDR3 regions underwent amplification from RNA transcripts. The authors performed first-round RT-PCR with HTBI primers and then a second-round multiplex PCR. TCRdb ran MiXCR on the multiplex PCR reads and lists one entry per CDR3 protein. The sample includes around 400,000 distinct CDR3 sequences, around 20% seen only once; the top ten take roughly 1.6%. The table lists this clonotype with a few counts. What it binds is not known. Orbital computed tomography, together with clinical symptoms, serum thyroxine, TRAb and thyroid ultrasound, was used for diagnosis. Study-level results: Its predictions of ophthalmopathy progression gave the model over 65% sensitivity and approximately 72% specificity. Most thyroid clonotypes expanded beyond 0.001 frequency were also found in blood.

Specimen: peripheral blood. The receptor's source is a woman under 30 with Graves' ophthalmopathy. The chain links TRBV2 to TRBJ2-7; possible D gene TRBD1, 5 bases. The CDR3 reads CASSELGREQYF. The DNA for the CDR3 is TGTGCCAGCAGTGAGTTGGGGCGGGAGCAGTACTTC.